The source of this T cell receptor beta chain is a study of blood T cell repertoires in COVID-19. Background on the study: Samples of COVID-19 (acute and convalescent) were obtained from the United States, Italy and Spain. Sources were T cells, B-cell-depleted T cells, or PBMCs; the material itself was cDNA or gDNA.

Losses at the gene ends were 4 bases for V and 0 bases for J; bases not matched to a gene: 2. This CDR3 comprises 15 residues. Germline CDR1 MNHEY, CDR2 SMNVEV (reference sequence). Authors' data handling: Reference gene primer amplification gave estimated nucleated cell counts. The method was immunoSEQ multiplex PCR; TCRdb's version includes in-frame clones alone and lacks a portion of them. The DNA was the basis for D and trimming; V, J and clone size are from that table. The sample records approximately 210,000 clones, 70% to 90% being singletons. The V and J genes are TRBV27 and TRBJ1-3, with 8 bases aligning to TRBD1. This clonotype originated in a woman in her 70s with active or convalescent COVID-19. Source material: peripheral blood. The CDR3 DNA follows: TGTGCCAGCAGTTCCCAGGGGGCCTCTGGAAACACCATATATTTT. Translation: CASSSQGASGNTIYF.